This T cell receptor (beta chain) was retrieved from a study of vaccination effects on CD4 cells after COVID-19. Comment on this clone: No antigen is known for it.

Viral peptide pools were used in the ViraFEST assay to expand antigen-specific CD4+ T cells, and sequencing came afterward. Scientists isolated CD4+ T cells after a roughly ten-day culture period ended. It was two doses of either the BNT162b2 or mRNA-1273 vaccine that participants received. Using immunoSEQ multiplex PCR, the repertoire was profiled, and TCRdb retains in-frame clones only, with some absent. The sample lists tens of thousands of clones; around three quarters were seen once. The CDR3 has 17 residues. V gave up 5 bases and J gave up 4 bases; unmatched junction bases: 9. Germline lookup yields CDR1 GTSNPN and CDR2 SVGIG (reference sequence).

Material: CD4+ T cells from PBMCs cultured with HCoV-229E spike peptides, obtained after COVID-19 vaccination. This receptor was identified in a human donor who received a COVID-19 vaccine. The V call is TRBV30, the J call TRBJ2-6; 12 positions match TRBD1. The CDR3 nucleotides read TGTGCCTGGTACCGGGACAGGGGGCGCCGAGGGGCCAACGTCCTGACTTTC. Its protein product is CAWYRDRGRRGANVLTF.